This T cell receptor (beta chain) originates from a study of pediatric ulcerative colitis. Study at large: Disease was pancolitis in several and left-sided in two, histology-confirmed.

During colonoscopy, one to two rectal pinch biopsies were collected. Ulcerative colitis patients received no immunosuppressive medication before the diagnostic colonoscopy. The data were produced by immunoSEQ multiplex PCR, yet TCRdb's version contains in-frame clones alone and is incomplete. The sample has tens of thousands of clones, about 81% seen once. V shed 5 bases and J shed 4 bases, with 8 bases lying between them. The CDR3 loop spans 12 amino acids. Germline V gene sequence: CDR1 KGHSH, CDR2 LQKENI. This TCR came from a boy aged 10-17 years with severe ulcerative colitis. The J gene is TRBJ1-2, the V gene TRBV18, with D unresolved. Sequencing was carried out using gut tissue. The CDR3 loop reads CASSKGAYGYTF. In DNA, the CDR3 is TGTGCCAGCTCAAAGGGAGCCTATGGCTACACCTTC. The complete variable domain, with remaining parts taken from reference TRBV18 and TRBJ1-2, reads NAGVMQNPRHLVRRRGQEARLRCSPMKGHSHVYWYRQLPEEGLKFMVYLQKENIIDESGMPKERFSAEFPKEGPSILRIQQVVRGDSAAYFCASSKGAYGYTFGSGTRLTVV.